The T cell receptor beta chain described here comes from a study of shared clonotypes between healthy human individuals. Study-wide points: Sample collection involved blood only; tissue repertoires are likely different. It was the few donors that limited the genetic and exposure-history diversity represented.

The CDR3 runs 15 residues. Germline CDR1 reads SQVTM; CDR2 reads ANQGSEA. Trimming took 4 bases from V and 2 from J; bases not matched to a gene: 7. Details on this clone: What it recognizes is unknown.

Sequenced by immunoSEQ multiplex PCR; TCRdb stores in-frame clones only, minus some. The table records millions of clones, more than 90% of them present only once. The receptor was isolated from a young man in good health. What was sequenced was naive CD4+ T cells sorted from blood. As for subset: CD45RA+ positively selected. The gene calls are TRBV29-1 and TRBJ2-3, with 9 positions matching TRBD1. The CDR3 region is CSVAWTGDTTDTQYF. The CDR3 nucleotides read TGCAGCGTTGCCTGGACAGGGGATACCACAGATACGCAGTATTTT.